Shown below are 29 T cell receptor beta chains from a single sample sequenced in a study of identical twins. TCRdb recomputed calls from the 5' RACE reads with MiXCR, one row per CDR3 protein. The sample includes under 350,000 distinct CDR3 sequences, roughly 8.6% of them seen just once. These records were also assigned to another study, of yellow fever vaccine responses in identical twins.

Sequencing was done on a sample of CD8+ T cells sorted from blood. These receptors all come from a woman aged 18-30 years in good health.

On this clonotype itself: This clone may be a read error of a much larger clone one base away. This rearrangement joins TRBV12-3 or TRBV12-4 to TRBJ2-7; a possible D gene is TRBD1 (5 bases). The CDR3 covers 19 residues. The chain's CDR3 is CTSSLAAFRPTAESYEQYF. CDR3 nucleotide sequence: TGTACCAGCAGTTTAGCCGCCTTTAGGCCGACAGCTGAGAGCTACGAGCAGTACTTC.

Ten or more counts support this clonotype. The chain combines TRBV4-2 with TRBJ2-1, with TRBD2 matching over 8 bases. Germline values: CDR1 LGHNA, CDR2 YNFKEQ. CDR3 length: 16 residues. The trim removed 1 base at V and 5 bases at J, leaving 7 bases unmatched. CDR3 sequence (DNA): TGTGCCAGCAGCCAAGCCCCAGCGGGGGAACACAATGAGCAGTTCTTC. Translated, it gives CASSQAPAGEHNEQFF.

This clonotype occurred a few times. The chain uses TRBV3-1 and TRBJ2-1; D may match TRBD1 or TRBD2 (7 bases each). The V and J ends lost 3 bases and 4 bases respectively, with 19 bases between them. CDR1 and CDR2 (germline): LGHDT, YNNKEL (reference sequence). The CDR3 contains 17 residues. The CDR3 spells CASSHTGAGAGYNEQFF. The DNA of the CDR3 is TGTGCCAGCAGCCATACAGGGGCGGGAGCGGGTTACAATGAGCAGTTCTTC.

This clonotype was counted only a few times. V gene TRBV7-2 combines with J gene TRBJ2-1; TRBD2 matches 10 bases. From germline, CDR1 is SGHTA and CDR2 FQGNSA. After removal of 3 bases from V and 8 bases from J, the junction contained 7 bases not matched to a gene. The CDR3 runs to 15 residues. The DNA for the CDR3 is TGTGCCAGCAGCTTTAGCGGGAGGTCGAATGATGAGCAGTTCTTC. This translates into CASSFSGRSNDEQFF. Filled out from reference TRBV7-2 and TRBJ2-1, the complete variable domain reads GAGVSQSPSNKVTEKGKDVELRCDPISGHTALYWYRQSLGQGLEFLIYFQGNSAPDKSGLPSDRFSAERTGGSVSTLTIQRTQQEDSAVYLCASSFSGRSNDEQFFGPGTRLTVL.

Ten or more counts support this clonotype. The chain uses TRBV12-3 or TRBV12-4 and TRBJ2-7, with D perhaps TRBD1 (5 bases). With 4 bases removed from V and 3 bases from J, the gap between germline ends came to 10 bases. CDR3 length: 13 amino acids. The CDR3 region has the DNA TGTGCCAGCAGTTGGGGCAGAGACTACGAGCAGTACTTC. Translating it yields CASSWGRDYEQYF.

The sample holds a few counts of this clonotype. The chain has TRBV28 and TRBJ2-2; D gene unclear. The CDR3 runs 12 residues. Germline assignment: CDR1 MDHEN and CDR2 SYDVKM. V lost 11 bases and J 5 bases, leaving 12 bases between the germline ends. Here the CDR3 reads CAAERLTGELFF. In DNA, the CDR3 is TGTGCCGCGGAGAGATTGACCGGGGAGCTGTTTTTT.

This clonotype was picked up a small number of times. Here the CDR3 reads CSAQSRPTEAFF. The CDR3 nucleotides are TGCAGTGCCCAAAGCCGGCCCACTGAAGCTTTCTTT. This chain uses TRBV20-1 with TRBJ1-1; D is undetermined. Per germline, CDR1 DFQATT and CDR2 SNEGSKA (reference sequence). The V end lost 6 bases, the J end lost 4 bases, and 12 bases lay between the germline ends. CDR3 size: 12 residues.

The chain has TRBV19 and TRBJ2-3; 8 bases fit TRBD1. This CDR3 is 15 amino acids long. The V gene's germline CDR1 is LNHDA and CDR2 SQIVND (reference sequence). V shed 6 bases, J shed 1 base, and the junction held 6 bases outside the gene matches. CDR3 DNA: TGTGCCAGTAGACTCGGACAGGGAGGCACAGATACGCAGTATTTT. Its translation is CASRLGQGGTDTQYF.

The sample holds many counts of this clonotype. The chain employs TRBV28 and TRBJ1-5; D is possibly TRBD1 (6 bases). The germline V and J ends were trimmed by 7 bases and 10 bases, with 23 bases remaining between them. Germline-derived CDR1 and CDR2 are MDHEN and SYDVKM. The CDR3 length is 15 residues. CDR3 residues: CASIFGDNPTEPQHF. The CDR3 coding sequence is TGTGCCAGCATCTTCGGGGACAACCCGACTGAACCCCAGCATTTT. Full variable domain (rest looked up from reference TRBV28 and TRBJ1-5): DVKVTQSSRYLVKRTGEKVFLECVQDMDHENMFWYRQDPGLGLRLIYFSYDVKMKEKGDIPEGYSVSREKKERFSLILESASTNQTSMYLCASIFGDNPTEPQHFGDGTRLSIL.

This clonotype showed up just a few times. V usage is TRBV12-3 or TRBV12-4 and J usage is TRBJ2-2, with D hard to call. The CDR3 loop spans 16 amino acids. The V end lost 3 bases, the J end lost 3 bases, and 14 bases lay between the germline ends. In DNA form, the CDR3 reads TGTGCCAGCAGTTTTTATGGCGGAGATTACACCGGGGAGCTGTTTTTT. Protein: CASSFYGGDYTGELFF.

This clonotype was seen a few times. This chain links TRBV5-1 with TRBJ2-1; D is undetermined. The germline V and J ends were trimmed by 5 bases and 8 bases, with 8 bases remaining between them. The CDR3 is 11 residues long. From germline, CDR1 is SGHRS and CDR2 YFSETQ. Here the CDR3 reads CASRHSYEQFF. The DNA of the CDR3 is TGCGCCAGCAGGCACTCTTATGAGCAGTTCTTC.

This clonotype was counted between two and nine times. This sequence joins TRBV7-9 and TRBJ2-7; 7 bases are shared with TRBD1. Germline assignment: CDR1 SEHNR and CDR2 FQNEAQ (reference sequence). The V segment lost 4 bases and the J segment 6 bases; nucleotides outside the gene matches: 0. The CDR3 is 11 residues long. In nucleotides, the CDR3 is TGTGCCAGCAGCTGGGACAGCGAGCAGTACTTC. Its translation: CASSWDSEQYF. Full variable domain (missing parts from reference TRBV7-9 and TRBJ2-7): DTGVSQNPRHKITKRGQNVTFRCDPISEHNRLYWYRQTLGQGPEFLTYFQNEAQLEKSRLLSDRFSAERPKGSFSTLEIQRTEQGDSAMYLCASSWDSEQYFGPGTRLTVT.

This clonotype was counted between two and nine times. One end of the junction is discordant with germline, which a read error may explain. The chain recombines TRBV7-7 with TRBJ2-5, with D unresolved. The CDR3 extends over 13 amino acids. Germline values: CDR1 SSHAT, CDR2 FNYEAQ (reference sequence). For the CDR3, the DNA is TGTGCTAGCAGCCAACGGCCCCAAGAGACCCAGTACTTC. It codes for CASSQRPQETQYF.

This clonotype was seen only a few times. V gene TRBV6-2 or TRBV6-3 combines with J gene TRBJ2-4; TRBD1 matches 8 bases. The CDR3 runs to 15 residues. V shed 7 bases and J 0 bases; nucleotides not matched to a gene: 5. CDR1 is MNHEY, CDR2 SVGEGT, per germline. CDR3 in amino acids: CASTLTGVAKNIQYF. Here the CDR3 DNA reads TGTGCCAGCACCCTGACAGGGGTAGCCAAAAACATTCAGTACTTC.

There are a few counts of this clonotype. V and J are TRBV11-2 and TRBJ2-3; 7 bases align to TRBD2. The CDR3 has 16 residues. Germline V lookup: CDR1 SGHAT, CDR2 FQNNGV. V gave up 5 bases and J gave up 2 bases; unmatched junction bases: 10. CDR3 sequence (DNA): TGTGCCAGCAGCCGAGGGGCGCGGGGGAACACAGATACGCAGTATTTT. Protein sequence: CASSRGARGNTDTQYF.

This chain uses TRBV27 with TRBJ2-7; 7 bases agree with TRBD1. CDR1 and CDR2 from the germline V gene are MNHEY and SMNVEV (reference sequence). Losses at the gene ends were 2 bases for V and 6 bases for J; bases not matched to a gene: 7. The CDR3 is 14 residues long. The CDR3 sequence: CASSLSPGGSEQYF. The CDR3 DNA sequence: TGTGCCAGCAGTTTAAGCCCAGGGGGATCCGAGCAGTACTTC.

The V call is TRBV2, the J call TRBJ2-1; D call uncertain. Between the trimmed V and J ends, which lost 2 bases and 0 bases, there was a span of 5 bases. The CDR3 consists of 14 residues. Germline V lookup: CDR1 SNHLY, CDR2 FYNNEI. CDR3 residues: CASSEIGSYNEQFF. The CDR3 DNA is TGTGCCAGCAGTGAAATCGGCTCCTACAATGAGCAGTTCTTC.

The V call is TRBV20-1, the J call TRBJ2-1; TRBD2 matches at 9 bases. The CDR3 is made up of 15 amino acids. The junction had 3 bases not matched to a gene; V was cut back by 3 bases and J by 0 bases. Germline V gives CDR1 DFQATT, CDR2 SNEGSKA (reference sequence). The CDR3 reads CSASDSGSSYNEQFF. In DNA, the CDR3 is TGCAGTGCTAGTGATAGCGGGAGCTCCTACAATGAGCAGTTCTTC.

V usage is TRBV7-3 and J usage is TRBJ2-1, with a tentative D call TRBD2 (6 bases). The germline gives CDR1 SGHTA, CDR2 FQGTGA. V was shortened by 8 bases and J by 0 bases, with 17 bases between the two germline ends. The CDR3 consists of 16 residues. The CDR3 sequence: CASCHLGGPSYNEQFF. The CDR3 DNA reads TGTGCCAGCTGCCATCTGGGGGGTCCCTCCTACAATGAGCAGTTCTTC.

This clonotype was seen more than once but under ten times. This chain uses TRBV29-1 with TRBJ2-1, with 12 bases that match TRBD2. Germline V gene data show CDR1 as SQVTM and CDR2 as ANQGSEA. The CDR3 has 13 amino acids. V was clipped by 3 bases and J by 11 bases; unmatched bases: 5. CDR3 coding DNA: TGCAGCGTTGAGCCTAGCGGGGGGGTCCAGCAGTTCTTC. It codes for CSVEPSGGVQQFF.

The chain has TRBV6-8 and TRBJ1-6; no firm D call. The CDR3 runs to 18 residues. The germline V gene has CDR1 MNHGY and CDR2 SAAAGT. V lost 2 bases and J 6 bases, leaving 20 bases between the germline ends. The CDR3 sequence: CASSYLRGEPVANSPLHF. The CDR3 DNA reads as TGTGCCAGCAGTTACCTACGCGGCGAGCCAGTTGCTAATTCACCCCTCCACTTT.

This rearrangement joins TRBV27 to TRBJ2-5; perhaps D is TRBD1 or TRBD2 (5 bases each). V lost 7 bases and J lost 5, with 14 bases in between. The CDR3 sequence is 13 residues long. Germline lookup yields CDR1 MNHEY and CDR2 SMNVEV (reference sequence). The CDR3 loop is CASIGQGRETQYF. The CDR3 DNA follows: TGTGCCAGCATCGGGCAGGGACGCGAGACCCAGTACTTC.

The table lists this clonotype with many counts. J is TRBJ2-3 and V is TRBV5-1, with 8 bases aligning to TRBD2. Germline V CDR1 and CDR2: SGHRS, YFSETQ. This CDR3 has 16 amino acids. The ends lost 1 base at V and 5 bases at J; junction bases unmatched: 9. The CDR3 sequence: CASSLTSGSLEDTQYF. CDR3 coding DNA: TGCGCCAGCAGCTTGACCAGCGGGAGTCTGGAAGATACGCAGTATTTT.

The chain couples TRBV7-6 to TRBJ2-3, with D unresolved. This CDR3 has 14 amino acids. V was trimmed by 4 bases and J by 4 bases, leaving 12 bases between them. CDR1 and CDR2 from the germline V gene are SGHVS and FNYEAQ. CDR3 loop: CASSSREGSDTQYF. CDR3 in DNA: TGTGCCAGCAGCTCAAGAGAAGGGTCAGATACGCAGTATTTT.

This clonotype was counted many times. V is TRBV24-1 and J is TRBJ2-2; TRBD1 aligns across 7 bases. Germline CDR1 and CDR2: KGHDR and SFDVKD. V dropped 4 bases and J dropped 0; count of bases not matched to a gene: 10. CDR3 length: 18 residues. The CDR3 coding sequence is TGTGCCACCAGTGACAGGGGGTATCCGTTCGCGAACACCGGGGAGCTGTTTTTT. It codes for CATSDRGYPFANTGELFF.

In its sample, this clonotype was seen a few times. The V call is TRBV5-1, the J call TRBJ2-3; perhaps TRBD2 as D (5 bases). CDR3 length: 16 amino acids. Per the germline V gene, CDR1 is SGHRS and CDR2 is YFSETQ. Between the trimmed V and J ends, which lost 0 bases and 3 bases, there was a span of 14 bases. The CDR3 DNA reads TGCGCCAGCAGCTTGGTGGCCGGGATTGGAACAGATACGCAGTATTTT. Translation gives CASSLVAGIGTDTQYF.

This clonotype was detected only a few times. The chain combines TRBV10-2 with TRBJ2-3, with D possibly matching TRBD1 (6 bases). The germline gives CDR1 WSHSY, CDR2 SAAADI. This CDR3 has 19 residues. V was shortened by 4 bases and J by 2 bases, with 25 bases between the two germline ends. CDR3 nucleotides: TGCGCCAGCAGTGCTACAGGGCCTCTACTGGGACAAGACACAGATACGCAGTATTTT. Its translation is CASSATGPLLGQDTDTQYF.

The gene calls are TRBV6-6 and TRBJ2-5; a possible D gene is TRBD1 (6 bases). Germline V gene sequence: CDR1 MNHNY, CDR2 SVGAGI (reference sequence). V lost 5 bases and J 4 bases, leaving 8 bases between the germline ends. The CDR3 consists of 12 residues. The CDR3 DNA reads TGTGCCAGCAGTATAGGGGGAGAGACCCAGTACTTC. Translated, it gives CASSIGGETQYF.

The sample holds many counts of this clonotype. V gene TRBV6-1 combines with J gene TRBJ1-1, with D unresolved. CDR1 and CDR2 (germline): MNHNS, SASEGT. CDR3 length equals 14 residues. V was clipped by 4 bases and J by 5 bases, with 14 bases between them. The chain's CDR3 is CASSGTAGVTEAFF. The CDR3, as DNA: TGTGCCAGCAGTGGGACGGCGGGAGTGACTGAAGCTTTCTTT.